The 8 T cell receptor beta chains reported below all come from one sample, sequenced in a study of T cell responses to AZD1222 COVID-19 vaccine. This table comes from immunoSEQ multiplex PCR, and its TCRdb copy is limited to in-frame clones, with some not included. Of roughly 120,000 clones in the sample, 85% to 90% were seen once. Source: peripheral blood, taken 28 days after the second AZD1222 dose. These receptors all stem from an adult who received the AZD1222 COVID-19 vaccine.

The V call is TRBV30, the J call TRBJ1-2; weak D call: TRBD1 (5 bases). Germline V lookup: CDR1 GTSNPN, CDR2 SVGIG (reference sequence). V dropped 4 bases and J dropped 4 bases, with 13 bases sitting between them. The CDR3 has 13 amino acids. The CDR3 loop is CAWMAGGGYGYTF. The DNA for the CDR3 is TGTGCCTGGATGGCGGGCGGGGGCTATGGCTACACCTTC.

CDR3 amino acids: CASSLGGKQYF. The CDR3 nucleotides are TGTGCCAGCAGCTTAGGGGGGAAGCAGTACTTC. The chain is built from TRBV11-2 and TRBJ2-7; the D call may be TRBD1 or TRBD2 (5 bases each). In germline, CDR1 is SGHAT, CDR2 FQNNGV. V lost 1 base and J 8 bases, leaving 6 bases between the germline ends. This CDR3 comprises 11 residues. The full variable domain, its missing parts supplied by reference TRBV11-2 and TRBJ2-7, is EAGVAQSPRYKIIEKRQSVAFWCNPISGHATLYWYQQILGQGPKLLIQFQNNGVVDDSQLPKDRFSAERLKGVDSTLKIQPAKLEDSAVYLCASSLGGKQYFGPGTRLTVT.

The rearrangement links TRBV10-2 to TRBJ1-1; 8 bases fit TRBD1. V was clipped by 6 bases and J by 2 bases; unmatched bases: 2. The CDR3 runs 13 residues. The germline V gene encodes CDR1 WSHSY and CDR2 SAAADI. CDR3 nucleotide sequence: TGCGCCAGCAGCGACAGGGGAAACACTGAAGCTTTCTTT. It translates to CASSDRGNTEAFF.

This chain connects TRBV5-1 to TRBJ1-1; D remains unclear. Germline CDR1 is SGHRS and CDR2 is YFSETQ. V lost 1 base, J lost 9 bases, and 10 bases lay in between. The CDR3 has 12 amino acids. The CDR3 DNA follows: TGCGCCAGCAGCTTGTTAATAGGACAAGCTTTCTTT. Its protein is CASSLLIGQAFF.

This chain uses TRBV19 with TRBJ2-3; D may be TRBD1 or TRBD2 (6 bases each). The CDR3 totals 14 residues. Trimming cost V 3 bases and J 5 bases, with 12 bases left between them. Germline CDR1 is LNHDA and CDR2 is SQIVND (reference sequence). The CDR3 nucleotides are TGTGCCAGTAGTATCGAGGGGGGAGGAGATACGCAGTATTTT. The encoded protein is CASSIEGGGDTQYF.

The chain recombines TRBV6-5 with TRBJ2-7; D might be TRBD1 or TRBD2, each matching 5 bases. There are 13 residues in the CDR3. CDR1 and CDR2 (germline): MNHEY, SVGAGI. The ends were cut back, 6 bases at V and 5 bases at J, with 14 bases in the middle. The DNA for the CDR3 is TGTGCCAGCAGCCGGGACCCAAGGGACGAGCAGTACTTC. Amino acids: CASSRDPRDEQYF.

This chain uses TRBV30 with TRBJ1-1; 10 nucleotides align to TRBD1. V gave up 0 bases and J gave up 3 bases; unmatched junction bases: 4. Germline CDR1 GTSNPN, CDR2 SVGIG (reference sequence). The CDR3 consists of 15 residues. CDR3 bases: TGTGCCTGGAGTGTACTAGGGACAGGGGACACTGAAGCTTTCTTT. Translated, it gives CAWSVLGTGDTEAFF. The full variable domain, in which reference TRBV30 and TRBJ1-1 provide the parts outside the CDR3, is SQTIHQWPATLVQPVGSPLSLECTVEGTSNPNLYWYRQAAGRGLQLLFYSVGIGQISSEVPQNLSASRPQDRQFILSSKKLLLSDSGFYLCAWSVLGTGDTEAFFGQGTRLTVV.

The chain is built from TRBV3-1 (or the pseudogene TRBV3-2) and TRBJ2-5; either TRBD1 or TRBD2 may supply D (5 bases each). The V end lost 4 bases, the J end lost 1 base, and 22 bases lay between the germline ends. The germline V gene has CDR1 LGHDT and CDR2 YNNKEL (reference sequence). CDR3 length: 18 residues. CDR3 bases: TGTGCCAGCAGCCTGAGGGCGTTGGGGCCGGGATTCCAAGAGACCCAGTACTTC. It yields the protein CASSLRALGPGFQETQYF.